Presented here are 11 T cell receptor beta chains from one specimen sequenced in a study of regulatory T cells in long-lasting Graves disease. The TCR beta library used iRepertoire HTBI primers with Arm-PCR amplification of CDR3. TCRdb redid the calling of the multiplex PCR reads with MiXCR, one entry per CDR3 protein. The data contain about 470,000 distinct CDR3 sequences, less than 25% of them seen just once; the ten biggest clones take up approximately 7.8%. Documented time point: persistent/refractory GD, antithyroid drugs over 5 years with positive TRAb. Construction of the TCR library relied on RNA isolated from PBMCs. The sequences come from peripheral blood mononuclear cells (PBMCs), collected when the disease was refractory, from a patient treated with antithyroid drugs. Source of these receptors: a female donor with Graves disease.

Note on this clonotype: A clone one base away is much larger, so this may be a read error. V gene TRBV12-3 or TRBV12-4 combines with J gene TRBJ2-7; D is perhaps TRBD1 (5 bases). The CDR3 contains 14 residues. The CDR3 DNA sequence: TGTACCAGCACCCAGGGTTGGCCTACCTACGAGCAGTACTTC. It specifies CTSTQGWPTYEQYF.

This clonotype has only a few counts. The chain couples TRBV19 to TRBJ2-2; D is perhaps TRBD2 (6 bases). The germline CDR1 and CDR2 sequences are LNHDA and SQIVND (reference sequence). The CDR3 consists of 16 residues. Between the trimmed V and J ends, which lost 7 bases and 1 base, there was a span of 16 bases. CDR3 sequence (DNA): TGTGCCAGTACCTTGGGACTCAGCCTGAACACCGGGGAGCTGTTTTTT. It translates to CASTLGLSLNTGELFF.

This chain uses TRBV4-1 with TRBJ1-2; a weak D match, TRBD1 (6 bases). Looked up from germline, CDR1 is MGHRA and CDR2 is YSYEKL. This CDR3 contains 16 residues. V shed 1 base and J shed 2 bases, with 14 bases lying between them. The CDR3 nucleotides are TGCGCCAGCAGCCAAGCCGGGAGCAGGGGCAACTATGGCTACACCTTC. Amino acid sequence: CASSQAGSRGNYGYTF.

J is TRBJ2-4 and V is TRBV27, with 10 bases matching TRBD1. CDR1 MNHEY and CDR2 SMNVEV come from the germline V gene (reference sequence). The CDR3 is 15 residues long. J gave up 8 bases and V 6 bases, and 10 bases lay outside the gene matches. The CDR3 sequence: CASSIAGTGEYIQYF. Written as DNA, the CDR3 is TGTGCCAGCAGCATCGCCGGGACAGGGGAATACATTCAGTACTTC.

This clonotype was recorded at least ten times. The chain recombines TRBV28 with TRBJ1-4, with TRBD1 matching 10 bases. The CDR3 consists of 16 residues. Germline V gives CDR1 MDHEN, CDR2 SYDVKM. Trimming removed 3 bases from V and 3 bases from J; junction bases left unmatched: 4. The CDR3 protein is CASSLGQGLANEKLFF. The CDR3 nucleotides read TGTGCCAGCAGTTTGGGACAGGGGTTGGCTAATGAAAAACTGTTTTTT. Complete variable domain (other parts from reference TRBV28 and TRBJ1-4): DVKVTQSSRYLVKRTGEKVFLECVQDMDHENMFWYRQDPGLGLRLIYFSYDVKMKEKGDIPEGYSVSREKKERFSLILESASTNQTSMYLCASSLGQGLANEKLFFGSGTQLSVL.

Comments on this clonotype: A much larger clonotype is one base distant, so this may be a read error. The CDR3: CARSAPKQLAGVQETQYF. DNA of the CDR3: TGTGCCCGCAGCGCCCCTAAACAACTAGCGGGAGTCCAAGAGACCCAGTACTTC. The chain joins TRBV25-1 to TRBJ2-5; 11 nucleotides agree with TRBD2. There are 18 residues in the CDR3. From germline, CDR1 is MGHDK and CDR2 SYGVNS.

This clonotype was found many times. The gene calls are TRBV5-1 and TRBJ1-2; D call uncertain. V was cut by 2 bases and J by 0 bases, with 5 bases left in between. The CDR3 extends over 13 amino acids. Germline V CDR1 and CDR2: SGHRS, YFSETQ. Here the CDR3 reads CASSFSPNYGYTF. The CDR3 DNA sequence: TGCGCCAGCAGCTTCTCGCCTAACTATGGCTACACCTTC.

This clonotype occurred many times. The chain combines TRBV13 with TRBJ2-5; D is possibly TRBD2 (5 bases). Germline assignment: CDR1 PRHDT and CDR2 FYEKMQ (reference sequence). The CDR3 runs to 15 residues. The V and J ends lost 4 bases and 0 bases respectively, with 12 bases between them. The CDR3 spells CASSSKSGNQETQYF. DNA of the CDR3: TGTGCCAGCAGCTCCAAGAGCGGAAACCAAGAGACCCAGTACTTC.

At least ten counts were recorded for this clonotype. This chain links TRBV29-1 with TRBJ2-5, with 11 bases lining up with TRBD2. The CDR3 runs to 15 residues. Germline CDR1 reads SQVTM; CDR2 reads ANQGSEA. V shed 8 bases, J shed 1 base, and the junction held 9 bases outside the gene matches. The CDR3 nucleotides are TGCAGCTTAGGACCGACTAGCGGGGCCCAAGAGACCCAGTACTTC. Amino acids: CSLGPTSGAQETQYF. The whole variable domain, filled in from reference TRBV29-1 and TRBJ2-5, reads SAVISQKPSRDICQRGTSLTIQCQVDSQVTMMFWYRQQPGQSLTLIATANQGSEATYESGFVIDKFPISRPNLTFSTLTVSNMSPEDSSIYLCSLGPTSGAQETQYFGPGTRLLVL.

This clonotype was recorded many times. The V call is TRBV4-1, the J call TRBJ1-2; 9 bases align to TRBD1. CDR1 and CDR2 from the germline V gene are MGHRA and YSYEKL. J was trimmed by 3 bases and V by 2 bases; bases with no gene match: 7. The CDR3 has 16 amino acids. The CDR3: CASSQPRTGADYGYTF. In DNA, the CDR3 is TGCGCCAGCAGCCAACCGAGGACAGGGGCAGACTATGGCTACACCTTC.

The chain is built from TRBV7-9 and TRBJ1-2; the D gene is possibly TRBD1 (5 bases). V was shortened by 1 base and J by 8 bases, with 11 bases between the two germline ends. Germline V gene lookup returns CDR1 SEHNR and CDR2 FQNEAQ (reference sequence). The CDR3 is made up of 13 amino acids. CDR3 sequence: CASSLEEGRGYTF. CDR3 nucleotide sequence: TGTGCCAGCAGCTTAGAGGAGGGGCGAGGCTACACCTTC.